This entry features one TCR beta chain sequence. Other DNA sequences of this sample code for an identical CDR3. Germline V gives CDR1 SGHRS, CDR2 YFSETQ. This CDR3 has 14 amino acids. Trimming pared 1 base from V and 2 bases from J, leaving 10 bases between. Naive CD8 cells comprised CD45RO-negative, CCR7-positively selected cells, excluding terminally differentiated effector memory CD45RA+ cells. The sample belongs to a study of shared clonotypes between healthy human individuals. Per the original methods: Junction-only sequences without quality scores came from ImmunoSEQ, so filtering differed. Data came from immunoSEQ multiplex PCR; TCRdb stores just in-frame clones and leaves some out. The DNA gave D and trimming, while V, J and clone size come from that table. The sample holds millions of clones; just under 95% are singletons and the top ten take more than 0.95%.

The chain links TRBV5-1 to TRBJ2-7, with D perhaps given as TRBD1 or TRBD2 (5 bases each). The sample comprised naive CD8+ T cells sorted from blood. This receptor was taken from a man aged 18 to 29 in good health. CDR3 region: CASSLYGAPYEQYF. CDR3 sequence (DNA): TGCGCCAGCAGCTTGTACGGGGCTCCCTACGAGCAGTACTTC.